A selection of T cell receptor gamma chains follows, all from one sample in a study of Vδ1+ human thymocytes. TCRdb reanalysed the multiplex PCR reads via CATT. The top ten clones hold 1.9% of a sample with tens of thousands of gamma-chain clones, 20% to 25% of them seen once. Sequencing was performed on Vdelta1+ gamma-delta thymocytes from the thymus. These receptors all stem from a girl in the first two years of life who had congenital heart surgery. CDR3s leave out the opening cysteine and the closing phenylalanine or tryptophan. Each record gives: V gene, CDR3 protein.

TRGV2	ATWDMGYYKKL
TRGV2	ATWDGPGKL
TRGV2	ATWDGSRGSDWIKT
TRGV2	ATWDTLYKKL
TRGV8	ATWDIHDYYKKL
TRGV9	ALWEWKLV
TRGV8	ATWVLVPPGNRSYYKKL
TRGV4	ATWDPDYYKKL
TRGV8	ATWDVNYKKL
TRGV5	ATWDRPKKL
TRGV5	ATWDRSLNYYKKL
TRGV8	ATSQKKL
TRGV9	ALWEVPQFKKL
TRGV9	ALWESRWPYKKL
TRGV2	ATWDGHRSDWMKT
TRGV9	ALWEVLSYYKKL
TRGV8	ATWDYYSNYYKKL
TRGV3	ATWDSSSYYYKKL
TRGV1	ATWDRPPPYKKL
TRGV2	ATWDQKTNYYKKL
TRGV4	ATWDKLGKKL
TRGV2	ATWDGRLGYKKL
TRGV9	ALWEVLRPTRQKKL
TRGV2	ATWDRIKKL
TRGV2	ATWDGLGGYKKL
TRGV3	ATWDSLGYKKL
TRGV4	ATWDRRVYKKL
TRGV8	ATWAIRDDKKL